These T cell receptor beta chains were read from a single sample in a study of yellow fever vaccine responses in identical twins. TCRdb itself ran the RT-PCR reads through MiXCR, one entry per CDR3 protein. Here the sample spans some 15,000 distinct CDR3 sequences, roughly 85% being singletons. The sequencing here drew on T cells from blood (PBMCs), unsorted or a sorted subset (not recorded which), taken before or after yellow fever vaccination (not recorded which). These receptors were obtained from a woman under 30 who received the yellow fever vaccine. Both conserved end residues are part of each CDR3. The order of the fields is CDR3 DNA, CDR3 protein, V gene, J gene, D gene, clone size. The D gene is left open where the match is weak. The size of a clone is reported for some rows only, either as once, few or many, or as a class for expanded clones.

DNA: TGTGCCAGCAGCTTAACTCCTTCCGTCCATGGCTACACCTTC
CDR3: CASSLTPSVHGYTF
V: TRBV7-3
J: TRBJ1-2
D: -
size: -

DNA: TGTGCCAGCGCAAATCAGCCCCAGCATTTT
CDR3: CASANQPQHF
V: TRBV7-3
J: TRBJ1-5
D: -
size: -

DNA: TGTGCCAGCAGTGTCGGCGGGGGGGCTGTCAACTACAATGAGCAGTTCTTC
CDR3: CASSVGGGAVNYNEQFF
V: TRBV6-1
J: TRBJ2-1
D: TRBD2
size: few

DNA: TGTGCCAGCAGCCAAGAGGGCAGCAAATCCCGCTCTGGGGCCAACGTCCTGACTTTC
CDR3: CASSQEGSKSRSGANVLTF
V: TRBV14
J: TRBJ2-6
D: -
size: -

DNA: TGTGCCAGTAGTATACGAGGAGGACTCTCTGGAAACACCATATATTTT
CDR3: CASSIRGGLSGNTIYF
V: TRBV19
J: TRBJ1-3
D: -
size: -

DNA: TGTGCCAGCAGTTTAGGGCAGAAGACCGGGGAGCTGTTTTTT
CDR3: CASSLGQKTGELFF
V: TRBV28
J: TRBJ2-2
D: -
size: -

DNA: TGCAGCGTTAACGACGGCTACGAGCAGTACTTC
CDR3: CSVNDGYEQYF
V: TRBV29-1
J: TRBJ2-7
D: -
size: -

DNA: TGTGCCAGCAGCGTAGGCCCCAAGAGCTCCTATAATTCACCCCTCCACTTT
CDR3: CASSVGPKSSYNSPLHF
V: TRBV9
J: TRBJ1-6
D: -
size: -

DNA: TGTGCCAGCAGGTCCGGGACATCCGTGGGGGCCAAAAACATTCAGTACTTC
CDR3: CASRSGTSVGAKNIQYF
V: TRBV6-1
J: TRBJ2-4
D: -
size: -

DNA: TGTGCCAGCACTGAGACGGGAGGGGAGGGTACTGAAGCTTTCTTT
CDR3: CASTETGGEGTEAFF
V: TRBV6-1
J: TRBJ1-1
D: -
size: -

DNA: TGTGCCAGCTCACCCCAAAGGACTAGCGGGGGTGACGAGCAGTACTTC
CDR3: CASSPQRTSGGDEQYF
V: TRBV18
J: TRBJ2-7
D: TRBD2
size: -

DNA: TGTGCCAGCAGCTTGTACTCTGGGGCCAACGTCCTGACTTTC
CDR3: CASSLYSGANVLTF
V: TRBV7-2
J: TRBJ2-6
D: -
size: -

DNA: TGTGCCAGCTCACTCATCGGTACAGATACGCAGTATTTT
CDR3: CASSLIGTDTQYF
V: TRBV18
J: TRBJ2-3
D: -
size: -

DNA: TGTGCCAGCAGCTTTTCAGCTAACACTGAAGCTTTCTTT
CDR3: CASSFSANTEAFF
V: TRBV11-2
J: TRBJ1-1
D: -
size: -

DNA: TGCAGTGCTAGAATTAGCGTGCCTCACGCACGGTACTTC
CDR3: CSARISVPHARYF
V: TRBV20-1
J: TRBJ2-7
D: -
size: once

DNA: TGCGCCAGCAGCCATGACACCGGGACTAGCGGGAGTCTGACGCAGTATTTT
CDR3: CASSHDTGTSGSLTQYF
V: TRBV4-3
J: TRBJ2-3
D: TRBD2
size: -

DNA: TGTGCCAGCAGCTTAGGCCGGGGGAGCTCCTACAATGAGCAGTTCTTC
CDR3: CASSLGRGSSYNEQFF
V: TRBV11-1
J: TRBJ2-1
D: -
size: -

DNA: TGTGCCAGCAGCTCCCTAAGGGACCGGCAGTTCTTC
CDR3: CASSSLRDRQFF
V: TRBV11-3
J: TRBJ2-1
D: -
size: -

DNA: TGTGCCAGCTCACCAACAGATACGCAGTATTTT
CDR3: CASSPTDTQYF
V: TRBV18
J: TRBJ2-3
D: -
size: -

DNA: TGTGCCAGCAGCTCAGGGTATACAAAGACCCAGTACTTC
CDR3: CASSSGYTKTQYF
V: TRBV27
J: TRBJ2-5
D: -
size: -

DNA: TGTGCCAGCAGTCCATATGACTTC
CDR3: CASSPYDF
V: TRBV12-3/TRBV12-4
J: TRBJ2-5
D: -
size: -

DNA: TGTGCCAGCGGGGGATCCGGGGAGCTGTTTTTT
CDR3: CASGGSGELFF
V: TRBV12-3/TRBV12-4
J: TRBJ2-2
D: -
size: once

DNA: TGTGCCAGCAGCGTAGCTGGACAGGGATCCTACGAGCAGTACTTC
CDR3: CASSVAGQGSYEQYF
V: TRBV9
J: TRBJ2-7
D: TRBD1
size: -

DNA: TGTGCCAGCAGTCCGTTTGACGCGGCTGAAAAACTGTTTTTT
CDR3: CASSPFDAAEKLFF
V: TRBV6-1
J: TRBJ1-4
D: -
size: -

DNA: TGTGCCAGCAGCTTTCAGGGCTACGAGCAGTACTTC
CDR3: CASSFQGYEQYF
V: TRBV5-4
J: TRBJ2-7
D: -
size: -

DNA: TGCGCCAGCAGCTTGGACAGGGGGCCCGTCTACGAGCAGTACTTC
CDR3: CASSLDRGPVYEQYF
V: TRBV5-1
J: TRBJ2-7
D: TRBD1
size: -

DNA: TGTGCCAGCAGCCGGGACAGGGGGATTAGCAATCAGCCCCAGCATTTT
CDR3: CASSRDRGISNQPQHF
V: TRBV2
J: TRBJ1-5
D: TRBD1
size: -

DNA: TGCAGTGCTAGAGGGACTAGCGGGCTCACAGATACGCAGTATTTT
CDR3: CSARGTSGLTDTQYF
V: TRBV20-1
J: TRBJ2-3
D: TRBD2
size: -

DNA: TGCGCCAGCAGTCAATTATCAGCCACCGGGGAGCTGTTTTTT
CDR3: CASSQLSATGELFF
V: TRBV23-1
J: TRBJ2-2
D: -
size: once

DNA: TGCAGTGCTCCCGTCTCCTATAATTCACCCCTCCACTTT
CDR3: CSAPVSYNSPLHF
V: TRBV20-1
J: TRBJ1-6
D: -
size: few

DNA: TGTGCCAGCAGACTAGCGGGAGTCGGCGAGCAGTACTTC
CDR3: CASRLAGVGEQYF
V: TRBV3-1
J: TRBJ2-7
D: TRBD2
size: -

DNA: TGTGCCAGCAGCTTAGTCCCGGGGTCCCAGCATTTT
CDR3: CASSLVPGSQHF
V: TRBV7-9
J: TRBJ1-5
D: -
size: -

DNA: TGTGCCAGCAGCTTGGGACTATTTAATGAGCAGTTCTTC
CDR3: CASSLGLFNEQFF
V: TRBV5-6
J: TRBJ2-1
D: -
size: -

DNA: TGCAGTGCTAAAGGGGACTATGGCTACACCTTC
CDR3: CSAKGDYGYTF
V: TRBV20-1
J: TRBJ1-2
D: -
size: -

DNA: TGCAGCGTCCTTGATGGGGGGTCGAACGAGCAGTACTTC
CDR3: CSVLDGGSNEQYF
V: TRBV29-1
J: TRBJ2-7
D: -
size: -

DNA: TGTGCCACCAGCATACCAGGGCAGCTGAATGAGCAGTTCTTC
CDR3: CATSIPGQLNEQFF
V: TRBV15
J: TRBJ2-1
D: -
size: -

DNA: TGCAGCGTTTTTGACAATGAGCAGTTCTTC
CDR3: CSVFDNEQFF
V: TRBV29-1
J: TRBJ2-1
D: -
size: -

DNA: TGTGCCAGCTCGCCTCTACCTGGGGCGCAATCTGGTCAGCCCCAGCATTTT
CDR3: CASSPLPGAQSGQPQHF
V: TRBV18
J: TRBJ1-5
D: -
size: -

DNA: TGCAGCGTTGTGGGCAGCGAAGAGACCCAGTACTTC
CDR3: CSVVGSEETQYF
V: TRBV29-1
J: TRBJ2-5
D: -
size: -

DNA: TGCGCCAGGGCCGACAGGCCCGGGGCACCCCTCCACTTT
CDR3: CARADRPGAPLHF
V: TRBV10-1
J: TRBJ1-6
D: -
size: few

DNA: TGTGCCAGCAGTAGCGGGAACTTATACGAGCAGTACTTC
CDR3: CASSSGNLYEQYF
V: TRBV28
J: TRBJ2-7
D: TRBD2
size: -

DNA: TGTGCCAGCAGCTTAGTGAGGGATGCACGGGAGACCCAGTACTTC
CDR3: CASSLVRDARETQYF
V: TRBV11-2
J: TRBJ2-5
D: -
size: -

DNA: TGTGCCAGCAGCGCCGCGAGCGGAGCCGCCTACGAGCAGTACTTC
CDR3: CASSAASGAAYEQYF
V: TRBV9
J: TRBJ2-7
D: -
size: once

DNA: TGTGCCAGCAGCTCAATCAACAGGGGCAACACTGAAGCTTTCTTT
CDR3: CASSSINRGNTEAFF
V: TRBV11-1
J: TRBJ1-1
D: TRBD1
size: -

DNA: TGCAGCGTCGCCGGGACAAGGACCTACGAGCAGTACTTC
CDR3: CSVAGTRTYEQYF
V: TRBV29-1
J: TRBJ2-7
D: -
size: once

DNA: TGTGCCAGCTCACTCCAGGGGGCTAGCGGATACTACGAGCAGTACTTC
CDR3: CASSLQGASGYYEQYF
V: TRBV18
J: TRBJ2-7
D: -
size: -

DNA: TGTGCCAGCTCACGGTACCTGAACACCGGGGAGCTGTTTTTT
CDR3: CASSRYLNTGELFF
V: TRBV18
J: TRBJ2-2
D: -
size: few